Below, 29 T cell receptor beta chains from the same sample are listed, as sequenced in a study of CDR3 diversity in severe acne. TCRdb used MiXCR to reprocess the PCR reads, holding one entry per CDR3 protein. This table holds some 90,000 distinct CDR3 sequences, about 52% found once. The sequenced sample was blood. Receptors were obtained from a male donor in good health, serving as a control.

The table lists this clonotype with a few counts. The V call is TRBV24-1, the J call TRBJ2-7; unclear D gene. There are 12 residues in the CDR3. The V end lost 9 bases, the J end lost 0 bases, and 8 bases lay between the germline ends. CDR1 and CDR2 (germline): KGHDR, SFDVKD. CDR3 sequence (DNA): TGTGCCACCGGCAGCGACTCCTACGAGCAGTACTTC. Translating it yields CATGSDSYEQYF.

There are many counts of this clonotype. The V and J genes are TRBV9 and TRBJ2-3; 10 bases line up with TRBD2. The CDR3 covers 15 residues. Germline trimming cut 0 bases from V and 4 bases from J; bases unmatched to any gene: 2. CDR1 and CDR2 from the germline V gene are SGDLS and YYNGEE. This CDR3 reads CASSVGLAGADTQYF. CDR3 nucleotides: TGTGCCAGCAGCGTAGGGCTAGCGGGAGCAGATACGCAGTATTTT. The full variable domain, with the rest looked up from reference TRBV9 and TRBJ2-3, is DSGVTQTPKHLITATGQRVTLRCSPRSGDLSVYWYQQSLDQGLQFLIQYYNGEERAKGNILERFSAQQFPDLHSELNLSSLELGDSALYFCASSVGLAGADTQYFGPGTRLTVL.

V is TRBV20-1 and J is TRBJ1-4; 10 bases align to TRBD1. This CDR3 is built from 15 residues. V trimming: 3 bases; J trimming: 10 bases; junction bases outside the gene matches: 11. Germline CDR1 is DFQATT and CDR2 is SNEGSKA (reference sequence). The DNA for the CDR3 is TGCAGTGCTAGCCGTGGCGGGACAGGGGATTCAAAACTGTTTTTT. It codes for CSASRGGTGDSKLFF.

V usage is TRBV11-3 and J usage is TRBJ1-2, with 8 bases lining up with TRBD1. With V trimmed by 5 bases and J by 6 bases, 8 bases remained unmatched. CDR3 size: 14 residues. The V gene's germline CDR1 is SGHNT and CDR2 YENEEA. CDR3 in DNA: TGTGCCAGCAGCCCTCGGACAGGGAGGGATGGCTACACCTTC. Amino acids: CASSPRTGRDGYTF.

Judged by abundance, this clonotype is medium-sized. This sequence joins TRBV9 and TRBJ2-5; D unresolved. The CDR3 runs 13 residues. Germline V gene sequence: CDR1 SGDLS, CDR2 YYNGEE. V lost 3 bases and J 0 bases, leaving 6 bases between the germline ends. The CDR3 sequence is CASSGADQETQYF. The CDR3 nucleotides are TGTGCCAGCAGCGGGGCAGACCAAGAGACCCAGTACTTC.

This chain uses TRBV20-1 with TRBJ1-6; unclear D gene. The germline CDR1 and CDR2 sequences are DFQATT and SNEGSKA (reference sequence). The CDR3 extends over 15 amino acids. V was cut by 1 base and J by 5 bases, with 12 bases left in between. This CDR3 reads CSARVSAGNNSPLHF. The CDR3 DNA sequence: TGCAGTGCTAGAGTCAGCGCTGGTAATAATTCACCCCTCCACTTT.

This clonotype was seen at least ten times. V gene TRBV28 combines with J gene TRBJ2-5, with 10 positions matching TRBD2. Germline assignment: CDR1 MDHEN and CDR2 SYDVKM. V dropped 3 bases and J dropped 4; count of bases not matched to a gene: 11. The CDR3 runs to 17 residues. The CDR3 spells CASSFGASGGVVETQYF. The CDR3 coding sequence is TGTGCCAGCAGTTTTGGGGCTAGCGGGGGAGTCGTAGAGACCCAGTACTTC.

This clonotype occurred many times. The chain employs TRBV6-4 and TRBJ1-1; 9 positions match TRBD1. CDR1 and CDR2 (germline): MRHNA, SNTAGT. V trimming: 7 bases; J trimming: 0 bases; junction bases outside the gene matches: 6. The CDR3 length is 15 residues. CDR3 nucleotide sequence: TGTGCCAGCAAGGAACAGGGGGCTATGAACACTGAAGCTTTCTTT. It codes for CASKEQGAMNTEAFF.

Worth noting for this clonotype: It is likely a read error, because the conserved phenylalanine at the end of the CDR3 is missing. The DNA is omitted, as the CDR3 cannot be located on it reliably, and the CDR3 follows TCRdb's listing. The V gene is TRBV4-1, the J gene TRBJ1-3. The CDR3 is 8 residues long, ends included. Per germline, CDR1 MGHRA and CDR2 YSYEKL. CDR3 sequence: CASSPILS.

This clonotype was counted at least ten times. The CDR3 coding sequence is TGTGCCAGCAGTCGGGGACTAGCGGGGGAAAACACCGGGGAGCTGTTTTTT. This encodes CASSRGLAGENTGELFF. The rearrangement uses TRBV12-3 or TRBV12-4 and TRBJ2-2; 14 nucleotides align to TRBD2. The length of the CDR3 is 17 residues. With V trimmed by 5 bases and J by 2 bases, 4 bases remained unmatched.

This clonotype has ten or more counts. The chain combines TRBV5-1 with TRBJ2-1; 9 bases are shared with TRBD1. The CDR3 contains 15 residues. V trimming: 1 base; J trimming: 5 bases; junction bases outside the gene matches: 4. Per germline, CDR1 SGHRS and CDR2 YFSETQ. The DNA of the CDR3 is TGCGCCAGCAGCTTGCGGACAGGGGAGAACAATGAGCAGTTCTTC. Translating it yields CASSLRTGENNEQFF.

The rearrangement links TRBV7-3 to TRBJ1-3, with D maybe TRBD1 (5 bases). Germline V CDR1 and CDR2: SGHTA, FQGTGA. The CDR3 sequence is 15 residues long. The V end was cut by 5 bases, the J end by 8 bases, with 19 bases between. CDR3 residues: CASSPGTGGGYTIYF. CDR3 nucleotide sequence: TGTGCCAGCAGCCCGGGGACGGGAGGAGGCTACACCATATATTTT.

The rearrangement joins TRBV24-1 to TRBJ2-2, with TRBD2 as a possible D gene (5 bases). Germline V CDR1 and CDR2: KGHDR, SFDVKD. The CDR3 has 15 amino acids. V lost 3 bases and J lost 3, with 10 bases in between. Written as DNA, the CDR3 is TGTGCCACCAGTGATGGAGGATCACACACCGGGGAGCTGTTTTTT. It is translated as CATSDGGSHTGELFF.

This clonotype was observed a few times. The V gene is TRBV10-3, the J gene TRBJ2-2, with TRBD2 matching 7 bases. V trimming: 8 bases; J trimming: 3 bases; junction bases outside the gene matches: 6. Germline assignment: CDR1 ENHRY and CDR2 SYGVKD. The CDR3 has 14 amino acids. The CDR3 DNA follows: TGTGCCATCGGGCGGGGGTTCGACACCGGGGAGCTGTTTTTT. Translating it yields CAIGRGFDTGELFF.

Points on this clonotype: Compared with germline, one end of the junction differs, possibly owing to a read error. The chain joins TRBV7-9 to TRBJ2-3, with 9 bases matching TRBD2. Germline V gene sequence: CDR1 SEHNR, CDR2 FQNEAQ (reference sequence). CDR3 length: 12 amino acids. CDR3 sequence reads: CASSGRESSGTF. For the CDR3, the DNA is TGTGCCAGCAGCGGGCGTGAGTCTAGCGGGACGTTT.

This clonotype was observed a few times. The chain joins TRBV20-1 to TRBJ2-7, with D unclear. The germline V and J ends were trimmed by 3 bases and 3 bases, with 6 bases remaining between them. The CDR3 runs to 11 residues. Germline V lookup: CDR1 DFQATT, CDR2 SNEGSKA (reference sequence). The CDR3 sequence is CSASPNYEQYF. CDR3 bases: TGCAGTGCTAGTCCCAACTACGAGCAGTACTTC.

V gene TRBV7-9 combines with J gene TRBJ2-7, with 8 bases aligning to TRBD2. The CDR3 covers 14 residues. The V gene's germline CDR1 is SEHNR and CDR2 FQNEAQ (reference sequence). V lost 4 bases and J lost 1; bases outside the gene matches: 3. The CDR3 region has the DNA TGTGCCAGCAGCTCTGGGACTAGGTCCTACGAGCAGTACTTC. The encoded protein is CASSSGTRSYEQYF.

This rearrangement joins TRBV28 to TRBJ1-4; D ambiguous. The length of the CDR3 is 14 residues. Trimming shortened V by 2 bases and J by 0 bases, and 4 bases separated the two germline ends. The germline gives CDR1 MDHEN, CDR2 SYDVKM. The CDR3 spells CASSLPATNEKLFF. The CDR3 region has the DNA TGTGCCAGCAGTTTACCTGCAACTAATGAAAAACTGTTTTTT. Filled out from reference TRBV28 and TRBJ1-4, the complete variable domain reads DVKVTQSSRYLVKRTGEKVFLECVQDMDHENMFWYRQDPGLGLRLIYFSYDVKMKEKGDIPEGYSVSREKKERFSLILESASTNQTSMYLCASSLPATNEKLFFGSGTQLSVL.

This chain joins TRBV5-1 and TRBJ2-1; tentatively, D is TRBD2 (5 bases). The CDR3 contains 16 residues. Germline values: CDR1 SGHRS, CDR2 YFSETQ. Trimming removed 2 bases at V and 2 bases at J, with 14 bases between. This chain's CDR3 is CASSFASRPPYNEQFF. As DNA, the CDR3 is TGCGCCAGCAGCTTCGCTAGCCGCCCCCCCTACAATGAGCAGTTCTTC.

This chain joins TRBV20-1 and TRBJ2-1; 9 positions match TRBD1. CDR1 is DFQATT, CDR2 SNEGSKA, per germline (reference sequence). Trimming cost V 5 bases and J 12 bases; bases outside gene matches: 17. CDR3 length: 15 residues. The CDR3 here is CSAQRGTGRADTQFF. In DNA, the CDR3 is TGCAGTGCTCAGAGGGGGACAGGGCGAGCAGATACGCAGTTCTTC.

This clonotype was counted between two and nine times. The V and J genes are TRBV10-3 and TRBJ1-1; 9 nucleotides line up with TRBD1. V gave up 6 bases and J gave up 1 base; unmatched junction bases: 3. Germline loops: CDR1 ENHRY, CDR2 SYGVKD. The CDR3 sequence is 14 residues long. The CDR3 DNA reads TGTGCCATCAGCACGGGACAGGGGAACACTGAAGCTTTCTTT. Protein sequence: CAISTGQGNTEAFF.

About this clonotype itself: Sequence at one end of the junction differs from germline and may be a read error. The chain combines TRBV2 with TRBJ2-2; D is unresolved. This CDR3 is 16 amino acids long. From germline, CDR1 is SNHLY and CDR2 FYNNEI. CDR3 region: CPSSERRFPNTGELFF. The DNA of the CDR3 is TGTCCCAGCAGTGAACGGCGGTTCCCGAACACCGGGGAGCTGTTTTTT.

In this sample, this clonotype turned up once. The CDR3 DNA reads TGTGCCAGCAGCGCACGACAGGGGGGAACTGGAAACACCGGGGAGCTGTTTTTT. As protein: CASSARQGGTGNTGELFF. The chain combines TRBV9 with TRBJ2-2, with 9 bases lining up with TRBD1. This CDR3 is built from 18 residues. Germline assignment: CDR1 SGDLS and CDR2 YYNGEE. V was pared by 3 bases and J by 2 bases, with 11 bases of the junction left unmatched.

The chain's CDR3 is CASSLATGFLYEQYF. The CDR3 nucleotides are TGTGCCAGCAGCTTAGCGACAGGGTTTTTGTACGAGCAGTACTTC. J is TRBJ2-7 and V is TRBV7-9, with TRBD1 identical over 7 bases. There are 15 residues in the CDR3. CDR1 and CDR2 (germline): SEHNR, FQNEAQ (reference sequence). With 0 bases clipped from V and 4 bases from J, the junction kept 6 bases outside the gene matches.

This clonotype was counted at least ten times. The chain couples TRBV10-3 to TRBJ1-1; D not resolved. V gave up 0 bases and J gave up 4 bases, with 6 bases separating them. CDR1 is ENHRY, CDR2 SYGVKD, per germline. This CDR3 spans 13 amino acids. The CDR3 coding sequence is TGTGCCATCAGTGAGTCTTCACCCACTGAAGCTTTCTTT. Translation: CAISESSPTEAFF.

This sequence joins TRBV12-3 or TRBV12-4 and TRBJ2-2; 10 nucleotides line up with TRBD2. This CDR3 has 16 amino acids. The trim removed 5 bases at V and 1 base at J, leaving 4 bases unmatched. CDR3 DNA sequence: TGTGCCAGCAGTGGGGGGACTAGCGAGAACACCGGGGAGCTGTTTTTT. Its protein is CASSGGTSENTGELFF.

In this sample, this clonotype turned up once. The V call is TRBV19, the J call TRBJ1-1; possible D gene TRBD1, 5 bases. V lost 5 bases, J lost 3 bases, and 10 bases lay in between. The germline V gene encodes CDR1 LNHDA and CDR2 SQIVND (reference sequence). This CDR3 is built from 13 residues. This chain's CDR3 is CASSAGTDTEAFF. The CDR3, as DNA: TGTGCCAGTAGTGCCGGGACCGACACTGAAGCTTTCTTT.

This clonotype came up a few times. The CDR3 nucleotides are TGTGCCAGCAGTTATCGAGCGCATCAGCCCCAGCATTTT. This codes for CASSYRAHQPQHF. The rearrangement uses TRBV6-5 and TRBJ1-5; D uncertain. Trimming removed 3 bases from V and 5 bases from J, with 8 bases in between. Germline V gene lookup returns CDR1 MNHEY and CDR2 SVGAGI. CDR3 length: 13 residues.

This clonotype is deemed medium-sized (0.01 to 0.1%). The rearrangement joins TRBV9 to TRBJ2-7; 8 bases fit TRBD1. The CDR3 has 15 amino acids. In germline, CDR1 is SGDLS, CDR2 YYNGEE. J gave up 5 bases and V 3 bases, and 10 bases lay outside the gene matches. CDR3 sequence (DNA): TGTGCCAGCAGCGAACACCGGGACAGGATCAACGAGCAGTACTTC. Encoded protein: CASSEHRDRINEQYF.